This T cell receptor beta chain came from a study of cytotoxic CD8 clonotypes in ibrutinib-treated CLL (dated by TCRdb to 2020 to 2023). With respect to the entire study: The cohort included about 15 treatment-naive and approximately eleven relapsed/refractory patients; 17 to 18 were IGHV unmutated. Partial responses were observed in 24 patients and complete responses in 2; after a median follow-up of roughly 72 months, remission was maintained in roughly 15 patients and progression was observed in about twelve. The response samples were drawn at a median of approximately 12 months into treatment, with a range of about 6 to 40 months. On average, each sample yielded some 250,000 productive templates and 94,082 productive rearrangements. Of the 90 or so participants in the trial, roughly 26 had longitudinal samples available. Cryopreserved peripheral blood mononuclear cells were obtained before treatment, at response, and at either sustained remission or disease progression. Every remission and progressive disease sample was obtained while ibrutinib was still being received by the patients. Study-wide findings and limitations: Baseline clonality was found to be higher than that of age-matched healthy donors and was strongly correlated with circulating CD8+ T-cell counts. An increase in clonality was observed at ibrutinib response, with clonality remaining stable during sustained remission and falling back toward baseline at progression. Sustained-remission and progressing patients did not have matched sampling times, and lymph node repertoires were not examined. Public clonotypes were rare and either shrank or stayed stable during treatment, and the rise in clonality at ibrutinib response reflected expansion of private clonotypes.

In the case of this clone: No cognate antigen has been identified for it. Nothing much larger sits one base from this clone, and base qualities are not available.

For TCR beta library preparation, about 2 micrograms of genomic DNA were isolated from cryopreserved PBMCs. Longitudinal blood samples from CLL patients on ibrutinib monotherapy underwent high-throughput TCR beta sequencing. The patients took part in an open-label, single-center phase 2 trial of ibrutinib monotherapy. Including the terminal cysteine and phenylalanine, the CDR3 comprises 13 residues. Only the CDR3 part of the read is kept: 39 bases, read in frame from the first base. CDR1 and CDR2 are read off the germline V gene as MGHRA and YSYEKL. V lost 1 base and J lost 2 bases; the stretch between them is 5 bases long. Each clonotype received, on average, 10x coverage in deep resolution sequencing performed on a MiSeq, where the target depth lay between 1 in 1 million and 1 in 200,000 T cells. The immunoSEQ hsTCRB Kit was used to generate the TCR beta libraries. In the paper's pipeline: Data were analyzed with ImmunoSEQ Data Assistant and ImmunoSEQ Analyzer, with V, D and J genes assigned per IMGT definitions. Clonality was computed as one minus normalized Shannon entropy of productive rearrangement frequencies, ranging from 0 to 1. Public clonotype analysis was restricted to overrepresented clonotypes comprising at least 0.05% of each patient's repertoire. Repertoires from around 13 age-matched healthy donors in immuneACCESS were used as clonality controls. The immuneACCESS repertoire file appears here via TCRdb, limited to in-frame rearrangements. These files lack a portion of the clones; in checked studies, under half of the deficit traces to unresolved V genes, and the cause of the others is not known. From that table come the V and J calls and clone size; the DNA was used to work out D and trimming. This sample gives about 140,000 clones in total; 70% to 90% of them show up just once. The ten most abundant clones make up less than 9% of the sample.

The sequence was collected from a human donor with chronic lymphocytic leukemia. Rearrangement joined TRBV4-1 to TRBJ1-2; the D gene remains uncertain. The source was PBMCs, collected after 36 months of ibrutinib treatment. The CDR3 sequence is CASSQGGNYGYTF. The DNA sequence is TGCGCCAGCAGCCAAGGCGGGAACTATGGCTACACCTTC.